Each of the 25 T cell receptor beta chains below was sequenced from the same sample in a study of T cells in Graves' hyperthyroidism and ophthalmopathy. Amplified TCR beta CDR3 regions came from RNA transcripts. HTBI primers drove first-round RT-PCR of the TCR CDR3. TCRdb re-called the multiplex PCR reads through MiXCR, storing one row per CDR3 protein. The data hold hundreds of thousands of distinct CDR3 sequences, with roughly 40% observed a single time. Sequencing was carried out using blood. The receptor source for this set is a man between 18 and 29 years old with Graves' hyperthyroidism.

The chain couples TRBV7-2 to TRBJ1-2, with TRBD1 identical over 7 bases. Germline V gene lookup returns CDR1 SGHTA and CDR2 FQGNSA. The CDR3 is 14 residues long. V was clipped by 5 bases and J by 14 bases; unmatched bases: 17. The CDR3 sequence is CASSVPGLNRGETF. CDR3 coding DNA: TGTGCCAGCAGCGTACCTGGGTTGAACAGGGGTGAGACCTTC.

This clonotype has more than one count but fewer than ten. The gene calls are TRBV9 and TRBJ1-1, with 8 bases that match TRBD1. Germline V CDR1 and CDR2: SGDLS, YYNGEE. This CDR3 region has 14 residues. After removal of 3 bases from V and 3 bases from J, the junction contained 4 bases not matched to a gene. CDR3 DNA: TGTGCCAGCAGCGCGACAGGGGTGGACACTGAAGCTTTCTTT. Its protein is CASSATGVDTEAFF.

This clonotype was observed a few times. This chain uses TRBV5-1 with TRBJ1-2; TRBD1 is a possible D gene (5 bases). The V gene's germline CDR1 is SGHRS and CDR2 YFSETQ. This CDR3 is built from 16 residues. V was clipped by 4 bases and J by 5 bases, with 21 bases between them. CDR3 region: CASSPKRPSEGYGYTF. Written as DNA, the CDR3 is TGCGCCAGCAGCCCAAAGCGACCTTCGGAGGGGTATGGCTACACCTTC.

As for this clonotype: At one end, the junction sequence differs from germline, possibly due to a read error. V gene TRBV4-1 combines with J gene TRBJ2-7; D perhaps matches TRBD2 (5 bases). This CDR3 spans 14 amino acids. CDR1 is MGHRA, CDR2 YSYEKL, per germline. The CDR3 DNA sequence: TGTGCCAGCAGCCAAGAGGGCTACGCGCACGAGCAGTACTTC. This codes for CASSQEGYAHEQYF.

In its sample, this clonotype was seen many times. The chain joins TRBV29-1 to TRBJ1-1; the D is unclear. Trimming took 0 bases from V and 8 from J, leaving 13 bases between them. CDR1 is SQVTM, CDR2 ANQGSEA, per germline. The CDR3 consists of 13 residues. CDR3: CSVEERAGTEAFF. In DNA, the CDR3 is TGCAGCGTTGAAGAACGTGCAGGAACCGAAGCTTTCTTT.

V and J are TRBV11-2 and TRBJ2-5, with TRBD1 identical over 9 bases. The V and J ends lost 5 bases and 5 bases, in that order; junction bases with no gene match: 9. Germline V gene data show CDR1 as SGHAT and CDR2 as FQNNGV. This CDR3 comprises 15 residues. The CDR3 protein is CASSITRTGDETQYF. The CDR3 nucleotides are TGTGCCAGCAGCATCACAAGGACAGGGGATGAGACCCAGTACTTC.

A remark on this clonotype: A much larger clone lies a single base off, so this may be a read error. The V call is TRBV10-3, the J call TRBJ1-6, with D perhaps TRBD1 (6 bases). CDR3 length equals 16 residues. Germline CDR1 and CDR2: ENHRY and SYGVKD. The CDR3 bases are TGTGCCATCAGTGAGTCAGGGGGTGTATATAATCCACCCCTCCACTTT. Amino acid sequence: CAISESGGVYNPPLHF.

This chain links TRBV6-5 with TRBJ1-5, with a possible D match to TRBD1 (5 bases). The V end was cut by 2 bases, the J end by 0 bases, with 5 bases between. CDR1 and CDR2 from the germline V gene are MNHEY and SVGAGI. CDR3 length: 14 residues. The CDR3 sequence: CASSYGASNQPQHF. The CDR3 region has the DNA TGTGCCAGCAGTTACGGGGCTAGCAATCAGCCCCAGCATTTT.

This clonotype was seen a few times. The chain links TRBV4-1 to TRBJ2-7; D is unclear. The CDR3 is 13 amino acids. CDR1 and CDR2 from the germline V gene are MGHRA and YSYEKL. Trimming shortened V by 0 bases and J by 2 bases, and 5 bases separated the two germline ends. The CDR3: CASSQESTYEQYF. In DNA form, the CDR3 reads TGCGCCAGCAGCCAAGAATCGACCTACGAGCAGTACTTC.

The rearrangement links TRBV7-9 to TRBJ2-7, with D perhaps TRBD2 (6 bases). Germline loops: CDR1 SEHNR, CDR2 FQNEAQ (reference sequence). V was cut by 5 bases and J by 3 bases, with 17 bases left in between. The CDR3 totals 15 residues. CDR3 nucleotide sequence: TGTGCCAGCAGCCAACCGCGGCGGGAAAACTACGAGCAGTACTTC. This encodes CASSQPRRENYEQYF. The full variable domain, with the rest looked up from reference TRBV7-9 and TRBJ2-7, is DTGVSQNPRHKITKRGQNVTFRCDPISEHNRLYWYRQTLGQGPEFLTYFQNEAQLEKSRLLSDRFSAERPKGSFSTLEIQRTEQGDSAMYLCASSQPRRENYEQYFGPGTRLTVT.

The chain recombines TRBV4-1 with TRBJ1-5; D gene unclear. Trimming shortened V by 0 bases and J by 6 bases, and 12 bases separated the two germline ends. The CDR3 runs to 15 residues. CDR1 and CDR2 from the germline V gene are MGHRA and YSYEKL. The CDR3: CASSQDPGEAQPQHF. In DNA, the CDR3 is TGCGCCAGCAGCCAAGATCCCGGTGAGGCTCAGCCCCAGCATTTT.

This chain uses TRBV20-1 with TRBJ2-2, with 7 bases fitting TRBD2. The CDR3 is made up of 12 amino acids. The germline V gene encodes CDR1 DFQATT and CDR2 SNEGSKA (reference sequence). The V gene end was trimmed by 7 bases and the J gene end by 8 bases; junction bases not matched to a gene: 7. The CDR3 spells CSGRGETGELFF. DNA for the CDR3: TGCAGTGGTCGGGGGGAAACGGGGGAGCTGTTTTTT.

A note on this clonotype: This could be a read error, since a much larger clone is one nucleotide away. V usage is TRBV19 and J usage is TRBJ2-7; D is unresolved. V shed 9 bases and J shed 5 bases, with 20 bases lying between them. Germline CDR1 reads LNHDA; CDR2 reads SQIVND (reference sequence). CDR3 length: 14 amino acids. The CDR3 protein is CASSQTSPADEQYF. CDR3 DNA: TGTGCCAGCAGCCAAACCTCCCCGGCGGACGAGCAGTACTTC.

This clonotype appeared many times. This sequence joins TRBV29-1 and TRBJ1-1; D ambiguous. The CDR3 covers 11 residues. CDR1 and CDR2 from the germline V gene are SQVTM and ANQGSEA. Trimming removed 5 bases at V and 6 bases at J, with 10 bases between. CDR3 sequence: CSVRGMAEAFF. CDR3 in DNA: TGCAGCGTTCGGGGAATGGCTGAAGCTTTCTTT.

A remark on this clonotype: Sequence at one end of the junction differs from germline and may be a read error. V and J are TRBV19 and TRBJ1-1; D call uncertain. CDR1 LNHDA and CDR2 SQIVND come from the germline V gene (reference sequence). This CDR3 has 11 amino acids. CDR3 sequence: CASSTVTEALF. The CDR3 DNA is TGTGCCAGTAGTACGGTTACTGAAGCTCTCTTT.

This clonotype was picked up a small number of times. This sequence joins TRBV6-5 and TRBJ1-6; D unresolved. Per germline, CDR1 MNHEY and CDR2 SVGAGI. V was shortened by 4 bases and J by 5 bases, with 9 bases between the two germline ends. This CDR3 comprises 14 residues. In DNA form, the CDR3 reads TGTGCCAGCAGTTCTAAATTCAATAATTCACCCCTCCACTTT. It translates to CASSSKFNNSPLHF.

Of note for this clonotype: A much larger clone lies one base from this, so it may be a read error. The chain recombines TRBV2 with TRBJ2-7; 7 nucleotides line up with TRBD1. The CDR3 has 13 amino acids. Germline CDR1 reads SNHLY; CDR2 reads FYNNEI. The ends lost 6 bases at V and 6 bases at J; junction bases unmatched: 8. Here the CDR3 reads CASSAQGPGEQYF. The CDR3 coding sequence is TGTGCCAGCAGCGCACAGGGGCCTGGCGAGCAGTACTTC. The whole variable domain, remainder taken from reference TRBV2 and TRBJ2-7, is EPEVTQTPSHQVTQMGQEVILRCVPISNHLYFYWYRQILGQKVEFLVSFYNNEISEKSEIFDDQFSVERPDGSNFTLKIRSTKLEDSAMYFCASSAQGPGEQYFGPGTRLTVT.

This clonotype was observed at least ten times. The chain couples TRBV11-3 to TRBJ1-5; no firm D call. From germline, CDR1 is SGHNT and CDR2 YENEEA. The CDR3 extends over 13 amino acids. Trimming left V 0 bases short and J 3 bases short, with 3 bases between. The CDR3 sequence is CASSLDLNQPQHF. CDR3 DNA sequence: TGTGCCAGCAGCTTAGACCTCAATCAGCCCCAGCATTTT.

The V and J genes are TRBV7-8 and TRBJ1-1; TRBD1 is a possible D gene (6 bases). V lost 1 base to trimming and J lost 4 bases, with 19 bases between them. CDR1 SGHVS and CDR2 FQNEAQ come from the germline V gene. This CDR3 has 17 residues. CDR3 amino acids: CASSLGGGQVKPTEAFF. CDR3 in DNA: TGTGCCAGCAGCTTAGGTGGGGGGCAAGTCAAACCCACTGAAGCTTTCTTT.

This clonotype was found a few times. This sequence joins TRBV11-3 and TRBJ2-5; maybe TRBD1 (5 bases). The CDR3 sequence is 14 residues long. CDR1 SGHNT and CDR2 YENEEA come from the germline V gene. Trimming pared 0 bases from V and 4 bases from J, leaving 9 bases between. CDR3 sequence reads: CASSLEAGSETQYF. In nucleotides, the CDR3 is TGTGCCAGCAGCTTAGAGGCAGGGTCAGAGACCCAGTACTTC.

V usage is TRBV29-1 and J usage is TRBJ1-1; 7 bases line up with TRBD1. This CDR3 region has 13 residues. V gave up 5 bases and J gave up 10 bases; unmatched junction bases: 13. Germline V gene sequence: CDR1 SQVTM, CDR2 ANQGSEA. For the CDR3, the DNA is TGCAGCGTTCACGTAGGGGGCGGGGAGGGAGCTTTCTTT. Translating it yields CSVHVGGGEGAFF.

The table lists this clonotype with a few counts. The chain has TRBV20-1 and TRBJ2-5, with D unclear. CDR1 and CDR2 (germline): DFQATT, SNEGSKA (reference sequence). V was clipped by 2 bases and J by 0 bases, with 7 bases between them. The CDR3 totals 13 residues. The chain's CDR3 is CSARLSYQETQYF. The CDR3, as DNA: TGCAGTGCTAGACTATCTTACCAAGAGACCCAGTACTTC.

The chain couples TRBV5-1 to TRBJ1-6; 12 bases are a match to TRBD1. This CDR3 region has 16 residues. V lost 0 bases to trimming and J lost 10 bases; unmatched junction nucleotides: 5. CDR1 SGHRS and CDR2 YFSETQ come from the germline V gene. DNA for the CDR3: TGCGCCAGCAGCTTGGCCGGGGGACAGGGGGCCTCACCCCTCCACTTT. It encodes CASSLAGGQGASPLHF.

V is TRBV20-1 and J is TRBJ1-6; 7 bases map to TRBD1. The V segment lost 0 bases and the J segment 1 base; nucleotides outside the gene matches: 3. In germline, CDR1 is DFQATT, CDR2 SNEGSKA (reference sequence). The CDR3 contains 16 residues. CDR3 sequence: CSARDSQGSYNSPLHF. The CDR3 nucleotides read TGCAGTGCTAGAGATTCACAGGGGTCCTATAATTCACCCCTCCACTTT.

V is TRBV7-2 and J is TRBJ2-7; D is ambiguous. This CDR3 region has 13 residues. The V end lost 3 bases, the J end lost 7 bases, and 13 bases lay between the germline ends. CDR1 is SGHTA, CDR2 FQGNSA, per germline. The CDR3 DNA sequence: TGTGCCAGCAGCTTGGGTTCGGTCGGGGAGCAGTACTTC. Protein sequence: CASSLGSVGEQYF.